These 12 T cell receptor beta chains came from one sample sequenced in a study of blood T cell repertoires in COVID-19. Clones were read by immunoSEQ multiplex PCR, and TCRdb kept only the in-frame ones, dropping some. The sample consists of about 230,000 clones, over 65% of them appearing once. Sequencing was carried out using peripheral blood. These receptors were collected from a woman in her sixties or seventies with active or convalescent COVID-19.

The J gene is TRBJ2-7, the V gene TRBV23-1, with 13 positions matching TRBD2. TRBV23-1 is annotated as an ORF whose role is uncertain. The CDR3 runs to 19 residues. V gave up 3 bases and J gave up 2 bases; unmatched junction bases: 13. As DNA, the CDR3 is TGCGCCAGCAGTCATCCCGCGGGGACTAGCGGGATCCCAACCTACGAGCAGTACTTC. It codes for CASSHPAGTSGIPTYEQYF.

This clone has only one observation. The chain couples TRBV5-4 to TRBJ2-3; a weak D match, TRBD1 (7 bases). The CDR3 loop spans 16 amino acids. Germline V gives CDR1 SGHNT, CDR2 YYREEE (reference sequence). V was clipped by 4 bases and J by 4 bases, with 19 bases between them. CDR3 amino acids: CASSPPGQGGADTQYF. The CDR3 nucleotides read TGTGCCAGCAGCCCTCCGGGGCAGGGGGGAGCAGATACGCAGTATTTT.

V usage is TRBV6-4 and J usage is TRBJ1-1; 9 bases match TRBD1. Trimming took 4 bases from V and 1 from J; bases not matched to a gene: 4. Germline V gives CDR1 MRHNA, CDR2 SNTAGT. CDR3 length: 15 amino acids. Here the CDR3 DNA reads TGTGCCAGCAGTGCACAGACAGGGGGGAACACTGAAGCTTTCTTT. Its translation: CASSAQTGGNTEAFF.

The CDR3 DNA is TGTGCCAGCAGCGTCGGTTGGGGGGGCTTAGGAGCTAACTATGGCTACACCTTC. This translates into CASSVGWGGLGANYGYTF. This sequence joins TRBV9 and TRBJ1-2; maybe TRBD1 (6 bases). CDR1 SGDLS and CDR2 YYNGEE come from the germline V gene. V was cut by 2 bases and J by 0 bases, with 20 bases left in between. The CDR3 covers 18 residues. The whole variable domain, filled in from reference TRBV9 and TRBJ1-2, reads DSGVTQTPKHLITATGQRVTLRCSPRSGDLSVYWYQQSLDQGLQFLIQYYNGEERAKGNILERFSAQQFPDLHSELNLSSLELGDSALYFCASSVGWGGLGANYGYTFGSGTRLTVV.

CDR3 sequence (DNA): TGTGCCTCCGGCGGGCAGGCCGCCTTCAATGGGGCTTTCTTT. Protein: CASGGQAAFNGAFF. The chain joins TRBV19 to TRBJ1-1, with D uncertain. CDR3 length equals 14 residues. The V gene's germline CDR1 is LNHDA and CDR2 SQIVND (reference sequence). V lost 11 bases to trimming and J lost 11 bases, with 27 bases between them.

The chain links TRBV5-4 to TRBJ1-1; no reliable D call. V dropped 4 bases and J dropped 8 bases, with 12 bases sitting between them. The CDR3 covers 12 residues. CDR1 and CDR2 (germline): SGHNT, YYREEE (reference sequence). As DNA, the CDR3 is TGTGCCAGCAGCACCCACCCGGGGGAAGCTTTCTTT. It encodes CASSTHPGEAFF.

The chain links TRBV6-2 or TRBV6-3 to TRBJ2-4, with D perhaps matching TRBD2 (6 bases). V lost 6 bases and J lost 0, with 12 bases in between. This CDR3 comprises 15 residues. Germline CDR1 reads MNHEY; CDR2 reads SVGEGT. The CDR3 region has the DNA TGTGCCAGCAGCCCTTCGGGACTAGCCAAAAACATTCAGTACTTC. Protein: CASSPSGLAKNIQYF.

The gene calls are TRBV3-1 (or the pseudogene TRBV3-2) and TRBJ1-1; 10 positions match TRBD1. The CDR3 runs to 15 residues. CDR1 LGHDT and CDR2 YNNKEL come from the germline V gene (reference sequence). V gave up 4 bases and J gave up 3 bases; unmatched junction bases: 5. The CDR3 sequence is CASSLDRGLDTEAFF. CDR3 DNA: TGTGCCAGCAGCCTCGACAGGGGGCTGGACACTGAAGCTTTCTTT.

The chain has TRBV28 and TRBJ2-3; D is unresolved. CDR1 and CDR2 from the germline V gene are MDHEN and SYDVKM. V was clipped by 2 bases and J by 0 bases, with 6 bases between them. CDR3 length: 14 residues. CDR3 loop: CASSLLSSTDTQYF. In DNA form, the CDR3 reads TGTGCCAGCAGTTTACTATCTAGCACAGATACGCAGTATTTT.

The CDR3 region has the DNA TGCGCCAGCAGCCCCGGGAGGGGCAGGGAAACCGGGGAGCTGTTTTTT. This encodes CASSPGRGRETGELFF. This sequence joins TRBV5-1 and TRBJ2-2; 8 nucleotides line up with TRBD2. The V and J ends lost 4 bases and 5 bases, in that order; junction bases with no gene match: 10. The CDR3 consists of 16 residues. Germline values: CDR1 SGHRS, CDR2 YFSETQ.

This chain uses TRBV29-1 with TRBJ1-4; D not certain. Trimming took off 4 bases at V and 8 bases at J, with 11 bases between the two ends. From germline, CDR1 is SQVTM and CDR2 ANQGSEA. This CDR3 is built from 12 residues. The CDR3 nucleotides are TGCAGCGTTGCCGGTTTCGGGGAAAAACTGTTTTTT. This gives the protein CSVAGFGEKLFF. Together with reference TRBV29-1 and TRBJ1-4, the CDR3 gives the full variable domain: SAVISQKPSRDICQRGTSLTIQCQVDSQVTMMFWYRQQPGQSLTLIATANQGSEATYESGFVIDKFPISRPNLTFSTLTVSNMSPEDSSIYLCSVAGFGEKLFFGSGTQLSVL.

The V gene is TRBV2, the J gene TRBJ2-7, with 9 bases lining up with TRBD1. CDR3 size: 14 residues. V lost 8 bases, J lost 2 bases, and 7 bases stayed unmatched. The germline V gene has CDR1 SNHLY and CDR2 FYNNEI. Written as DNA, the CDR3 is TGTGCCAGCGGGCAAAGGACAGGGGCCTACGAGCAGTACTTC. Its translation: CASGQRTGAYEQYF.